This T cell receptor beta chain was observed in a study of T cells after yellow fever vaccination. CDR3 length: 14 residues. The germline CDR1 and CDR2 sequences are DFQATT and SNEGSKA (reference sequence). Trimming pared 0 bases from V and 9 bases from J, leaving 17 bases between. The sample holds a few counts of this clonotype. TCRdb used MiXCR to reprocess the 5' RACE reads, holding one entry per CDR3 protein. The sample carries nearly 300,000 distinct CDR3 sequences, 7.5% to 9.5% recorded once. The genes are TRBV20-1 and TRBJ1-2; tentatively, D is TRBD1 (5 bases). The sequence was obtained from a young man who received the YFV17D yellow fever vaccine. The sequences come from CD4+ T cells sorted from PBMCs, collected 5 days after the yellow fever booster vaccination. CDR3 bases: TGCAGTGCTAGAGATCCGGGGACGACTAGTAGCTACACCTTC. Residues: CSARDPGTTSSYTF.